The 15 T cell receptor beta chains reported below all come from one sample, sequenced in a study of blood T cells in healthy people across ages. Together with a sample-barcoded 5' primer, a J-beta primer mix was included in a second PCR lasting about 6 to 12 cycles. TCRdb ran MiXCR on the 5' RACE reads and lists one entry per CDR3 protein. The sample yields over 600,000 distinct CDR3 sequences, 20% to 25% seen once. Input material: blood. The receptors were gathered from an older man in good health.

The chain couples TRBV3-1 to TRBJ1-4; D is unresolved. CDR3 length: 13 residues. Germline lookup yields CDR1 LGHDT and CDR2 YNNKEL (reference sequence). The ends were cut back, 4 bases at V and 4 bases at J, with 7 bases in the middle. For the CDR3, the DNA is TGTGCCAGCAGCCTCCTTGATAATGAAAAACTGTTTTTT. As protein: CASSLLDNEKLFF.

V and J are TRBV15 and TRBJ2-3, with D perhaps TRBD2 (6 bases). CDR1 is LNHNV and CDR2 is YYDKDF in the germline V gene (reference sequence). V lost 4 bases, J lost 6 bases, and 17 bases lay in between. The CDR3 consists of 15 residues. The CDR3 nucleotides are TGTGCCACCAGCAAGTGGGCTAGCGAGACGGATACGCAGTATTTT. Its translation: CATSKWASETDTQYF.

This clonotype was seen many times. This chain links TRBV29-1 with TRBJ2-7; 13 bases map to TRBD2. Germline loops: CDR1 SQVTM, CDR2 ANQGSEA. This CDR3 comprises 16 residues. V lost 5 bases and J lost 3; bases outside the gene matches: 10. CDR3 in DNA: TGCAGCGTTCAGGGACTAGCGGGATTTAAGGTCTACGAGCAGTACTTC. Protein sequence: CSVQGLAGFKVYEQYF.

A few counts support this clonotype. V and J are TRBV7-6 and TRBJ1-4; maybe TRBD1 (5 bases). The CDR3 extends over 14 amino acids. In germline, CDR1 is SGHVS, CDR2 FNYEAQ. V was shortened by 6 bases and J by 0 bases, with 8 bases between the two germline ends. CDR3 sequence: CASSRQSTNEKLFF. The CDR3 nucleotides read TGTGCCAGCAGTCGACAGTCAACTAATGAAAAACTGTTTTTT.

In its sample, this clonotype was seen a few times. V and J are TRBV12-3 or TRBV12-4 and TRBJ2-7, with a tentative D call TRBD2 (5 bases). The ends were cut back, 5 bases at V and 2 bases at J, with 10 bases in the middle. The CDR3 loop spans 13 amino acids. CDR3 coding DNA: TGTGCCAGCAGTCCGAGGGAGACCTACGAGCAGTACTTC. Residues: CASSPRETYEQYF.

This clonotype was seen at least ten times. The V gene is TRBV4-2, the J gene TRBJ2-1, with TRBD1 identical over 9 bases. The J segment lost 4 bases and the V segment lost 1 base, leaving 2 bases of the junction unmatched. The CDR3 contains 15 residues. Looked up from germline, CDR1 is LGHNA and CDR2 is YNFKEQ. The CDR3 sequence is CASSQVGQGYNEQFF. In DNA, the CDR3 is TGTGCCAGCAGCCAAGTGGGACAGGGATACAATGAGCAGTTCTTC.

The chain links TRBV13 to TRBJ2-3; 12 positions agree with TRBD1. Germline CDR1 and CDR2: PRHDT and FYEKMQ (reference sequence). Losses at the gene ends were 5 bases for V and 5 bases for J; bases not matched to a gene: 8. This CDR3 is built from 16 residues. The CDR3 is CASSPSGQGAVDTQYF. CDR3 bases: TGTGCCAGCAGCCCCTCGGGACAGGGGGCAGTAGATACGCAGTATTTT.

The chain joins TRBV10-3 to TRBJ2-1, with 11 bases lining up with TRBD1. The length of the CDR3 is 14 residues. V gave up 7 bases and J gave up 9 bases; unmatched junction bases: 8. Germline V gene data show CDR1 as ENHRY and CDR2 as SYGVKD. The chain's CDR3 is CAITSDRGHIEQFF. In nucleotides, the CDR3 is TGTGCCATCACCTCGGACAGGGGGCATATTGAGCAGTTCTTC.

This clonotype appeared a few times. The chain recombines TRBV3-1 with TRBJ2-2; D is unresolved. Germline CDR1 LGHDT, CDR2 YNNKEL (reference sequence). This CDR3 region has 13 residues. V lost 6 bases and J 9 bases, leaving 14 bases between the germline ends. The CDR3 reads CASRLFGRRELFF. Here the CDR3 DNA reads TGTGCCAGCAGACTTTTTGGACGCCGGGAGCTGTTTTTT.

This clonotype was seen repeatedly, ten times or more. This rearrangement joins TRBV27 to TRBJ2-1; 9 nucleotides match TRBD2. Trimming cost V 2 bases and J 10 bases; bases outside gene matches: 6. The CDR3 length is 14 residues. Germline CDR1 reads MNHEY; CDR2 reads SMNVEV (reference sequence). The CDR3 protein is CASSLGVAGDEQFF. For the CDR3, the DNA is TGTGCCAGCAGTTTAGGAGTAGCGGGAGACGAGCAGTTCTTC.

This rearrangement joins TRBV6-5 to TRBJ1-2; TRBD1 agrees at 7 bases. Germline CDR1 MNHEY, CDR2 SVGAGI. This CDR3 is built from 15 residues. Germline trimming cut 1 base from V and 5 bases from J; bases unmatched to any gene: 7. The CDR3 reads CASSYYDRVQYGYTF. The CDR3 coding sequence is TGTGCCAGCAGTTACTACGACAGGGTACAGTATGGCTACACCTTC.

On this clonotype: At one end the junction does not follow the germline gene, possibly because of a read error. The rearrangement links TRBV12-3 or TRBV12-4 to TRBJ2-1; D call uncertain. The CDR3 extends over 14 amino acids. The CDR3 here is CSSSLDVQNNEQFF. The CDR3 coding sequence is TGTTCCAGCAGTTTAGACGTACAGAACAATGAGCAGTTCTTC.

The table lists this clonotype with many counts. This chain uses TRBV20-1 with TRBJ2-1, with 8 bases fitting TRBD2. The CDR3 length is 16 residues. Germline V CDR1 and CDR2: DFQATT, SNEGSKA (reference sequence). The ends lost 4 bases at V and 5 bases at J; junction bases unmatched: 13. The CDR3 loop is CSAKSGSGRGDNEQFF. In nucleotides, the CDR3 is TGCAGTGCTAAGAGCGGGAGCGGTAGAGGGGACAATGAGCAGTTCTTC.

J is TRBJ1-6 and V is TRBV7-3; D remains ambiguous. The CDR3 length is 13 residues. Germline values: CDR1 SGHTA, CDR2 FQGTGA. Trimming cost V 5 bases and J 6 bases, with 8 bases left between them. CDR3 region: CASSPRANSPLHF. The CDR3 region has the DNA TGTGCCAGCAGCCCCCGCGCTAATTCACCCCTCCACTTT.

The gene calls are TRBV4-2 and TRBJ2-3; the D gene is possibly TRBD2 (6 bases). This CDR3 has 16 amino acids. The germline V gene has CDR1 LGHNA and CDR2 YNFKEQ. V was cut by 0 bases and J by 1 base, with 11 bases left in between. CDR3 amino acids: CASSQEQASGTDTQYF. In DNA form, the CDR3 reads TGTGCCAGCAGCCAAGAACAAGCTAGCGGCACAGATACGCAGTATTTT.